This T cell receptor beta chain was profiled in a study of human thymus T cells. Study-level results: Related work showed strongly overlapping thymic repertoires across unrelated individuals. Thymic and blood repertoires appeared to carry a bias in their V and J gene usage.

Some clones are missing from TCRdb's copy, which holds only in-frame ones; the method was immunoSEQ multiplex PCR. In the table there are roughly 130,000 clones, 90% to 95% of which are singletons. The table lists this clone with a few counts. The antigen is unknown. Corrective heart surgery yielded resections, and these provided the thymus tissue. This CDR3 spans 15 amino acids. Germline V lookup: CDR1 MNHNS, CDR2 SASEGT. V trimming: 1 base; J trimming: 2 bases; junction bases outside the gene matches: 4. The V and J genes are TRBV6-1 and TRBJ1-2; 7 positions match TRBD1. Source material: thymus tissue. The clonotype comes from a boy younger than two with a congenital heart defect but otherwise immunologically healthy. The CDR3 loop is CASSEVLGGNYGYTF. CDR3 bases: TGTGCCAGCAGTGAAGTACTAGGGGGCAACTATGGCTACACCTTC.